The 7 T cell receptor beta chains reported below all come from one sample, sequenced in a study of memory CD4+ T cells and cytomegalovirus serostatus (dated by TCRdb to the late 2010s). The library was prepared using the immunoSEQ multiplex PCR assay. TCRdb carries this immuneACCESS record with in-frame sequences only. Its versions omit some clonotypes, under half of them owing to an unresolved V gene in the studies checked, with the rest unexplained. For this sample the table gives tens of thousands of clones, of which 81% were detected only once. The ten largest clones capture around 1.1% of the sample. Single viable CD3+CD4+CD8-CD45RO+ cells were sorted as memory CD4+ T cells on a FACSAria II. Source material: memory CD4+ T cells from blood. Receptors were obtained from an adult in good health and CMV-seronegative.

CDR3 DNA: TGTGCCAGCAGTTATGCCTCGGCGGGAGGATCGGGCGAGCAGTACTTC. It specifies CASSYASAGGSGEQYF. The rearrangement joins TRBV6-5 to TRBJ2-7, with 8 bases fitting TRBD2. The CDR3 runs 16 residues. From germline, CDR1 is MNHEY and CDR2 SVGAGI. V lost 3 bases, J lost 6 bases, and 13 bases stayed unmatched.

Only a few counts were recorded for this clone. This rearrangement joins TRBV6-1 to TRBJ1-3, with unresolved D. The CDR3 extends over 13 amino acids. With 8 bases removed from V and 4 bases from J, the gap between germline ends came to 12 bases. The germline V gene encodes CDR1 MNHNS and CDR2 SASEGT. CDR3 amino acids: CASLRTEGNTIYF. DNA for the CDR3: TGTGCCAGCCTCCGGACGGAAGGAAACACCATATATTTT.

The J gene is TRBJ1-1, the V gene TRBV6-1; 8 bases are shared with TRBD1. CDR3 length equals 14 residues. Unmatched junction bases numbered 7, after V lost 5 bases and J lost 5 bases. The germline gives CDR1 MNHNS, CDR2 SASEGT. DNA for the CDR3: TGTGCCAGCAGTCCCCTGGACAGGGTTACTGAAGCTTTCTTT. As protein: CASSPLDRVTEAFF.

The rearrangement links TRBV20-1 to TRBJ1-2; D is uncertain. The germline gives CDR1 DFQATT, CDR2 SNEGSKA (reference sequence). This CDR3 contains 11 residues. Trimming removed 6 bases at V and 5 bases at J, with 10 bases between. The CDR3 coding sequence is TGCAGTGCCTTCCTTCAGTATGGCTACACCTTC. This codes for CSAFLQYGYTF.

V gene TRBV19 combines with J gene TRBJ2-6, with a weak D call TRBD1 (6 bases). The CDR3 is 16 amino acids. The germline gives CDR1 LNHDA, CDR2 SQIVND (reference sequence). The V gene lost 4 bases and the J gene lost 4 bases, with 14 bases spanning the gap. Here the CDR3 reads CASSTAGAWGANVLTF. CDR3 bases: TGTGCCAGTAGTACGGCAGGGGCATGGGGGGCCAACGTCCTGACTTTC. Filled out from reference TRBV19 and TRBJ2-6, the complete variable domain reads DGGITQSPKYLFRKEGQNVTLSCEQNLNHDAMYWYRQDPGQGLRLIYYSQIVNDFQKGDIAEGYSVSREKKESFPLTVTSAQKNPTAFYLCASSTAGAWGANVLTFGAGSRLTVL.

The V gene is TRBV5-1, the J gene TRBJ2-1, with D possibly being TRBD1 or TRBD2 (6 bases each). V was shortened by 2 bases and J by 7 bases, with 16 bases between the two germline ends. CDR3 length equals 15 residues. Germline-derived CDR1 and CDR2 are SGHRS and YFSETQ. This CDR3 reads CASSFGGQSGNEQFF. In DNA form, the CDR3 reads TGCGCCAGCAGCTTTGGGGGGCAGTCCGGGAATGAGCAGTTCTTC.

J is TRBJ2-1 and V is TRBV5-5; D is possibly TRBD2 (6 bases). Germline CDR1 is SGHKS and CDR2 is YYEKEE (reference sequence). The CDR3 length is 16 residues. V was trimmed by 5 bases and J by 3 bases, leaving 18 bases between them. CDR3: CASRSDMRELYNEQFF. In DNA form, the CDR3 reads TGTGCCAGCAGGTCAGACATGCGGGAACTCTACAATGAGCAGTTCTTC.